A single sample is the source of the 18 T cell receptor beta chains below, sequenced in a study of cytomegalovirus exposure and HLA in healthy donors (dated by TCRdb to about 2017). Library generation was performed with the immunoSEQ multiplex PCR assay. The multiplex PCR relied on a mix of 60 forward primers for TCR Vbeta segments and 13 reverse primers for TCR Jbeta segments. The table was pulled from immuneACCESS by TCRdb, which kept in-frame rearrangements only. Such tables lose some clones; where checked, under half of the loss comes from unresolved V genes, and the rest has no known cause. The sample profile shows 40,000 or so clones; 50% to 75% of them were found once. The top ten clones comprise 8% to 9.5% of the sample. The sample comprised PBMCs. The receptors stem from a human donor in good health.

The chain recombines TRBV7-9 with TRBJ1-2; 7 positions match TRBD1. From germline, CDR1 is SEHNR and CDR2 FQNEAQ (reference sequence). The V and J ends lost 1 base and 5 bases, in that order; junction bases with no gene match: 13. The CDR3 covers 17 residues. CDR3 DNA: TGTGCCAGCAGCTTAGGCACCGTAAGAACAGGGGTTTATGGCTACACCTTC. Encoded protein: CASSLGTVRTGVYGYTF.

The chain couples TRBV11-3 to TRBJ2-5; TRBD1 matches 7 bases. V was pared by 5 bases and J by 4 bases, with 4 bases of the junction left unmatched. Per the germline V gene, CDR1 is SGHNT and CDR2 is YENEEA. CDR3 size: 13 residues. CDR3 protein: CASSPGGTETQYF. The CDR3, as DNA: TGTGCCAGCAGCCCAGGGGGTACAGAGACCCAGTACTTC. Filled out from reference TRBV11-3 and TRBJ2-5, the complete variable domain reads EAGVVQSPRYKIIEKKQPVAFWCNPISGHNTLYWYLQNLGQGPELLIRYENEEAVDDSQLPKDRFSAERLKGVDSTLKIQPAELGDSAVYLCASSPGGTETQYFGPGTRLLVL.

The chain links TRBV30 to TRBJ2-5, with 7 bases fitting TRBD1. Trimming took 0 bases from V and 5 from J; bases not matched to a gene: 0. The CDR3 is 12 amino acids. The V gene's germline CDR1 is GTSNPN and CDR2 SVGIG (reference sequence). For the CDR3, the DNA is TGTGCCTGGAGTGTACAGGGGGAGACCCAGTACTTC. This gives the protein CAWSVQGETQYF.

This clone was picked up a small number of times. The gene calls are TRBV28 and TRBJ1-6, with D hard to call. The CDR3 is made up of 14 amino acids. V was pared by 5 bases and J by 7 bases, with 12 bases between. Germline CDR1 and CDR2: MDHEN and SYDVKM. The CDR3 sequence: CASSAHSFNSPLHF. Written as DNA, the CDR3 is TGTGCCAGCAGTGCCCACAGTTTCAATTCACCCCTCCACTTT. The whole variable domain, filled in from reference TRBV28 and TRBJ1-6, reads DVKVTQSSRYLVKRTGEKVFLECVQDMDHENMFWYRQDPGLGLRLIYFSYDVKMKEKGDIPEGYSVSREKKERFSLILESASTNQTSMYLCASSAHSFNSPLHFGNGTRLTVT.

This clone was observed a handful of times. In DNA, the CDR3 is TGTGCCAGCAGCTCACGAGTCGACACTGAAGCTTTCTTT. Translated: CASSSRVDTEAFF. The chain carries TRBV7-2 and TRBJ1-1; D is unclear. CDR3 length: 13 residues. Trimming shortened V by 4 bases and J by 3 bases, and 9 bases separated the two germline ends. Looked up from germline, CDR1 is SGHTA and CDR2 is FQGNSA.

Only one count was recorded for this clone. The V gene is TRBV11-2, the J gene TRBJ2-5; 7 bases are shared with TRBD2. The CDR3 runs 12 residues. Germline values: CDR1 SGHAT, CDR2 FQNNGV. The J segment lost 9 bases and the V segment lost 3 bases, leaving 4 bases of the junction unmatched. For the CDR3, the DNA is TGTGCCAGCAGCTTCACGGGGGGAGCCCAGTACTTC. It encodes CASSFTGGAQYF.

CDR3 coding DNA: TGTGCCTGGAGCGTCGGGGGGGCCGAAGAGACCCAGTACTTC. Translated, it gives CAWSVGGAEETQYF. V and J are TRBV30 and TRBJ2-5; 8 nucleotides agree with TRBD2. The J segment lost 3 bases and the V segment lost 3 bases, leaving 6 bases of the junction unmatched. The germline V gene encodes CDR1 GTSNPN and CDR2 SVGIG (reference sequence). This CDR3 has 14 amino acids.

The chain carries TRBV11-3 and TRBJ2-4; D not resolved. Between the trimmed V and J ends, which lost 8 bases and 7 bases, there was a span of 24 bases. CDR3 size: 16 residues. Germline CDR1 and CDR2: SGHNT and YENEEA. This CDR3 is CASGLLGAESGNIQYF. In DNA form, the CDR3 reads TGTGCCAGCGGTTTATTAGGCGCCGAATCCGGGAACATTCAGTACTTC.

The genes are TRBV10-2 and TRBJ1-1; the D gene is possibly TRBD1 (5 bases). CDR3 length: 15 residues. The V end was cut by 4 bases, the J end by 1 base, with 13 bases between. Germline CDR1 is WSHSY and CDR2 is SAAADI. The CDR3 DNA follows: TGCGCCAGCAGTGGGGGCGCAGCTACGAACACTGAAGCTTTCTTT. This encodes CASSGGAATNTEAFF.

The rearrangement links TRBV6-5 to TRBJ2-5, with 13 bases aligning to TRBD2. The DNA end is a closer match to TRBJ2-7, so the J assignment may be wrong. This CDR3 has 14 residues. In germline, CDR1 is MNHEY, CDR2 SVGAGI. In DNA form, the CDR3 reads TGTGCCAGCAGGGGACTAGCGGGGACCTACGAGCAGTACTTC. Translation gives CASRGLAGTYEQYF.

The chain carries TRBV29-1 and TRBJ2-5; 13 nucleotides match TRBD2. The ends lost 4 bases at V and 5 bases at J; junction bases unmatched: 1. The germline V gene encodes CDR1 SQVTM and CDR2 ANQGSEA. The CDR3 length is 13 residues. This CDR3 reads CSVVTSGGETQYF. In DNA form, the CDR3 reads TGCAGCGTTGTGACTAGCGGGGGGGAGACCCAGTACTTC.

The table lists this clone with a count of one. V is TRBV7-2 and J is TRBJ2-3, with 7 bases lining up with TRBD1. The CDR3 loop spans 16 amino acids. Germline V gives CDR1 SGHTA, CDR2 FQGNSA. V lost 2 bases, J lost 2 bases, and 7 bases stayed unmatched. In nucleotides, the CDR3 is TGTGCCAGCAGCTTAAGCTCAGGGGGAAACACAGATACGCAGTATTTT. Protein sequence: CASSLSSGGNTDTQYF.

V is TRBV28 and J is TRBJ1-4; D unclear. Trimming pared 7 bases from V and 4 bases from J, leaving 16 bases between. This CDR3 has 15 residues. Germline loops: CDR1 MDHEN, CDR2 SYDVKM. CDR3 amino acids: CASTPLGKYNEKLFF. The CDR3, as DNA: TGTGCCAGCACCCCTTTGGGCAAATATAATGAAAAACTGTTTTTT. The full variable domain, its missing parts supplied by reference TRBV28 and TRBJ1-4, is DVKVTQSSRYLVKRTGEKVFLECVQDMDHENMFWYRQDPGLGLRLIYFSYDVKMKEKGDIPEGYSVSREKKERFSLILESASTNQTSMYLCASTPLGKYNEKLFFGSGTQLSVL.

This clone came up a few times. The genes are TRBV28 and TRBJ1-4, with no clear D. Germline V gene data show CDR1 as MDHEN and CDR2 as SYDVKM. V dropped 4 bases and J dropped 10 bases, with 10 bases sitting between them. The CDR3 is 12 amino acids. CDR3 bases: TGTGCCAGCAGTTCCCCGGGGAGAAAACTGTTTTTT. Its translation: CASSSPGRKLFF. Complete variable domain (other parts from reference TRBV28 and TRBJ1-4): DVKVTQSSRYLVKRTGEKVFLECVQDMDHENMFWYRQDPGLGLRLIYFSYDVKMKEKGDIPEGYSVSREKKERFSLILESASTNQTSMYLCASSSPGRKLFFGSGTQLSVL.

The chain recombines TRBV6-1 with TRBJ1-1; D is uncertain. The CDR3 contains 14 residues. V gave up 6 bases and J gave up 2 bases, with 13 bases separating them. The germline V gene encodes CDR1 MNHNS and CDR2 SASEGT. CDR3 amino acids: CASSWSQINTEAFF. As DNA, the CDR3 is TGTGCCAGCAGCTGGTCCCAGATCAACACTGAAGCTTTCTTT.

Only a few counts were recorded for this clone. V usage is TRBV5-6 and J usage is TRBJ2-5; the match to TRBD1 covers 7 bases. J was trimmed by 5 bases and V by 1 base; bases with no gene match: 5. This CDR3 contains 14 residues. Germline loops: CDR1 SGHDT, CDR2 YYEEEE. CDR3 sequence reads: CASSLKGAGETQYF. As DNA, the CDR3 is TGTGCCAGCAGCTTGAAGGGGGCTGGGGAGACCCAGTACTTC.

The rearrangement links TRBV6-5 to TRBJ2-1, with D tentatively TRBD1 (5 bases). CDR1 and CDR2 (germline): MNHEY, SVGAGI. V lost 0 bases, J lost 6 bases, and 9 bases lay in between. CDR3 length: 14 amino acids. The CDR3: CASSYSQGTNEQFF. As DNA, the CDR3 is TGTGCCAGCAGTTACTCTCAGGGTACCAATGAGCAGTTCTTC.

This rearrangement joins TRBV30 to TRBJ1-3, with D unclear. In germline, CDR1 is GTSNPN, CDR2 SVGIG (reference sequence). Between the trimmed V and J ends, which lost 4 bases and 4 bases, there was a span of 5 bases. The CDR3 runs to 11 residues. This chain's CDR3 is CAWTGGNTIYF. CDR3 nucleotides: TGTGCCTGGACGGGGGGAAACACCATATATTTT. Full variable domain (remainder filled in from reference TRBV30 and TRBJ1-3): SQTIHQWPATLVQPVGSPLSLECTVEGTSNPNLYWYRQAAGRGLQLLFYSVGIGQISSEVPQNLSASRPQDRQFILSSKKLLLSDSGFYLCAWTGGNTIYFGEGSWLTVV.